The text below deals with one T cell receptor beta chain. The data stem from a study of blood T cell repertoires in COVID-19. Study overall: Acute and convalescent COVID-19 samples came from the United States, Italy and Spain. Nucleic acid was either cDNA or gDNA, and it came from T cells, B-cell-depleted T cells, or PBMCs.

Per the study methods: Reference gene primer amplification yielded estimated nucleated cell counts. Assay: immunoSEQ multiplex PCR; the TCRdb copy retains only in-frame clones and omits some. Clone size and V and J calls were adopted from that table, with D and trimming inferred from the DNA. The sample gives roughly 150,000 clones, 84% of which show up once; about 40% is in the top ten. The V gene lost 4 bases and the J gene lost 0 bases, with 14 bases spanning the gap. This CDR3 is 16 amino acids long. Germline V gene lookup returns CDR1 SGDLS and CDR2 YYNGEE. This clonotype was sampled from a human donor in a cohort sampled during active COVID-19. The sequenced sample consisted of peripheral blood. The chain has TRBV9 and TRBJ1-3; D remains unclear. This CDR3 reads CASSRGTASSGNTIYF. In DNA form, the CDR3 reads TGTGCCAGCAGCAGAGGTACGGCGAGCTCTGGAAACACCATATATTTT. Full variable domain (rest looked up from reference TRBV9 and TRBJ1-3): DSGVTQTPKHLITATGQRVTLRCSPRSGDLSVYWYQQSLDQGLQFLIQYYNGEERAKGNILERFSAQQFPDLHSELNLSSLELGDSALYFCASSRGTASSGNTIYFGEGSWLTVV.